This entry concerns a single TCR beta chain. Its antigen specificity is not known. Base qualities are missing; no much larger clone stands one base away. Trimming at the junction amounts to 2 bases on V and 1 base on J, and the germline ends lie 16 bases apart. CDR1 is given as SGHVS and CDR2 as FQNEAQ, both from the germline V gene. From its cysteine to its phenylalanine, the CDR3 spans 17 amino acids. The retained sequence is limited to the CDR3, 51 bases, with the frame set at the first base. Using the deep immunoSEQ assay, multiplex PCR amplified TCR CDR3 regions from genomic DNA. For each cell subset, the extracted genomic DNA was distributed evenly across all wells of several immunoSEQ 96-well plates, and each plate served as one replicate. For sorted subsets, each replicate PCR was loaded with approximately 200 ng genomic DNA, equivalent to roughly 30,000 T cell genomes. The purified libraries were quantified using a Qubit 3.0 fluorometer, sized with a Bioanalyzer 2100, and then quantified again using the KAPA Library Quantification kit. Each immunoSEQ 96-well plate was sequenced on its own single-read 150-cycle Illumina NextSeq 550 flow cell. From the authors' description of their analysis: The immunoSEQ output contained only junctional sequences without quality scores, so filtering could not match that applied to full-length reads. To assign V/J genes and CDR3, sequences were annotated against IMGT germline references using PyIR, a Python wrapper for IgBLAST v1.9. Reads were filtered out if the reads had weak V/J assignments (E-value above 1e-6), no CDR3, stop codons, out-of-frame junctions, or ambiguous translated residues. V3J clonotypes were defined as sequences sharing the same inferred V gene, J gene, and CDR3 amino acid sequence. The percentage overlap between two repertoires was calculated by dividing the number of shared unique clonotypes by the size of the smaller repertoire. Repertoire richness was assessed with RTK rarefaction, the Chao1 estimator, and Recon v2.1 estimates of unobserved clonotypes. For all TCRbeta clonotypes obtained by the gDNA method from a few donors, generation probabilities were computed with OLGA. TCRdb mirrors the immuneACCESS table, restricted to in-frame sequences. Some clones are absent from its copies; in checked studies, under half trace to an unresolved V gene, and the reason for the others is unknown. Clone size and V and J calls were adopted from that table, with D and trimming inferred from the DNA. Recorded for this sample are over 700,000 clones; about two thirds of them occurred a single time. The top ten clones comprise about 1.8% of the sample.

This sample was taken from a study of shared clonotypes between healthy human individuals (dated by TCRdb to between 2020 and 2021). The study in broad terms: The cohort included three men and a couple of women between 18 and 49 years of age. For each donor, CD4 naive and CD4 memory were each given three plates, CD8 naive was given two plates, and CD8 memory was given one plate. To estimate repertoire size and how much clonotypes are shared between individuals, the study performed deep sequencing of blood TCR repertoires from five healthy adults. Libraries were prepared and TCR repertoires were sequenced by different laboratories using diverse techniques, in order to increase sequencing depth and limit assay-specific biases. Leukapheresis yielded between about 0.94 and 8.9 billion PBMCs per donor. General study outcomes and caveats: The genetic and exposure-history diversity represented was limited by the small number of donors. Naive subsets generally had larger estimated clonotype richness than memory subsets. Sharing across a handful of donors was observed for about 5% of naive CD4, less than 4% of naive CD8, about 2.3% of memory CD4, and around 0.42% of memory CD8 clonotypes. Compared with non-shared clonotypes, the clonotypes found in all four sorted-subset donors had higher generation probabilities. Only blood was sampled, and tissue TCR repertoires likely differ from those in blood. Pairwise subsampling indicated that sequencing depth was expected to affect the degree of clonotype sharing among donors. Rarefaction of sorted-subset datasets indicated incomplete sequencing despite the large sequencing depth.

Donors were healthy HIV-negative adults with no recently reported acute infections or vaccinations. Every donor was a Caucasian adult residing in Nashville, Tennessee, USA. CD4+ T cells were enriched through magnetic negative selection, after which naive cells were positively selected on CD45RA and the remaining negative fraction served as the memory subset. Blood was collected by leukapheresis, and PBMCs were isolated by Ficoll-Histopaque density gradient centrifugation and then cryopreserved in liquid nitrogen vapor phase. Analytical flow cytometry was used to check the purity and quantity of each magnetically sorted T cell population. From each sorted fraction, genomic DNA was isolated and quantified by UV absorbance on a Nanodrop 2000c.

The clonotype comes from a woman aged 25 to 39 in good health. The sample consisted of memory CD4+ T cells sorted from blood. This specimen's cell subset or site label, interpreted: CD45RA-negative fraction. The chain links TRBV7-8 with TRBJ2-3, with a tentative D call of TRBD1 or TRBD2, each matching 5 bases. Read as DNA, the sequence is TGTGCCAGCAGCTTAAGGCTCCAAGGGACGGGCACAGATACGCAGTATTTT. Its product reads: CASSLRLQGTGTDTQYF.